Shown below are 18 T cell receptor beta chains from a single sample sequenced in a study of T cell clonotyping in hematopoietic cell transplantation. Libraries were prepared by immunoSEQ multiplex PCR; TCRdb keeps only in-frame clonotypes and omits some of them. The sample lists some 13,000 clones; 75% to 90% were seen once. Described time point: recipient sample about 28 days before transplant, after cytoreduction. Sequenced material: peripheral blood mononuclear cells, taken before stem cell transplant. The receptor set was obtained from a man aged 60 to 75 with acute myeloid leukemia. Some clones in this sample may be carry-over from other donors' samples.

For the CDR3, the DNA is TGTGCCAGCAGCCGGGGAACAGTCCAAGAGACCCAGTACTTC. This encodes CASSRGTVQETQYF. The J gene is TRBJ2-5, the V gene TRBV9, with a tentative D call TRBD2 (5 bases). V gave up 4 bases and J gave up 1 base, with 11 bases separating them. The length of the CDR3 is 14 residues. The V gene's germline CDR1 is SGDLS and CDR2 YYNGEE.

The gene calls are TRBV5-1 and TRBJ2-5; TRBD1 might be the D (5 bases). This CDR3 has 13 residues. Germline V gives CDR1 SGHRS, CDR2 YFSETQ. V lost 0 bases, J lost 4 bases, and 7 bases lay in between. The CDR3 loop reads CASSLGQRETQYF. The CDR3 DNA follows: TGCGCCAGCAGCTTGGGACAGAGAGAGACCCAGTACTTC.

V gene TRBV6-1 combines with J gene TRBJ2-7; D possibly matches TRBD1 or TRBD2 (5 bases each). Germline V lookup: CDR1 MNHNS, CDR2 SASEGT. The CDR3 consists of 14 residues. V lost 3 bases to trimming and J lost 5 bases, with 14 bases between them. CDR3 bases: TGTGCCAGCAGTGAGGGACGGACTTCCCACGAGCAGTACTTC. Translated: CASSEGRTSHEQYF.

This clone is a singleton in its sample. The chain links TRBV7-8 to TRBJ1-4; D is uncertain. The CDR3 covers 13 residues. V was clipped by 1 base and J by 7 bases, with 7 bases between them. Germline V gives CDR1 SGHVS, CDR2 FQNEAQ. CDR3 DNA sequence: TGTGCCAGCAGCTTAGGGACCCGTGAAAAACTGTTTTTT. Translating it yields CASSLGTREKLFF. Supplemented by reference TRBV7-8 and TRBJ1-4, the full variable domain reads GAGVSQSPRYKVAKRGQDVALRCDPISGHVSLFWYQQALGQGPEFLTYFQNEAQLDKSGLPSDRFFAERPEGSVSTLKIQRTQQEDSAVYLCASSLGTREKLFFGSGTQLSVL.

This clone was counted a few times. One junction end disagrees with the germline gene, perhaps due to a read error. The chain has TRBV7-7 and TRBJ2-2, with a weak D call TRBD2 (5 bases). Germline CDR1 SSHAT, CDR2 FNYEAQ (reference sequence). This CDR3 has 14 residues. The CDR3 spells CASSSRVEAGELFF. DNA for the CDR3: TGTGCTAGCAGCTCGAGGGTGGAGGCCGGGGAGCTGTTTTTT.

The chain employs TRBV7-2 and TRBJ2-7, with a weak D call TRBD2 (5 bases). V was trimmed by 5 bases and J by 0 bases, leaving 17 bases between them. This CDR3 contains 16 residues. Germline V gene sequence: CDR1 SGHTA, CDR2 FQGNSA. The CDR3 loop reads CASSPPGQRSSYEQYF. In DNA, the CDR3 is TGTGCCAGCAGCCCCCCAGGCCAGCGGTCCTCCTACGAGCAGTACTTC. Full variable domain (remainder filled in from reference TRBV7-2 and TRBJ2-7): GAGVSQSPSNKVTEKGKDVELRCDPISGHTALYWYRQSLGQGLEFLIYFQGNSAPDKSGLPSDRFSAERTGGSVSTLTIQRTQQEDSAVYLCASSPPGQRSSYEQYFGPGTRLTVT.

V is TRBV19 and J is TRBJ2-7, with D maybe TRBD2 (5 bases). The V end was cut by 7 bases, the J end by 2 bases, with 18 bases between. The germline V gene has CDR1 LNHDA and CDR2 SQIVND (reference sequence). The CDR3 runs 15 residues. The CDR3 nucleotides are TGTGCCAGTACCCCGAGGGCCGAGCCGACCTACGAGCAGTACTTC. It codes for CASTPRAEPTYEQYF.

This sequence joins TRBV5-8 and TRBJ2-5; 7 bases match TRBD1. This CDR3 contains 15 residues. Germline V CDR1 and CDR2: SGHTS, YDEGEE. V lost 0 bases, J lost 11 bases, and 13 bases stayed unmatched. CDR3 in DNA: TGTGCCAGCAGCTTGGCCGTCGAAGGGGGCGCGGGTCAGTACTTC. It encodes CASSLAVEGGAGQYF.

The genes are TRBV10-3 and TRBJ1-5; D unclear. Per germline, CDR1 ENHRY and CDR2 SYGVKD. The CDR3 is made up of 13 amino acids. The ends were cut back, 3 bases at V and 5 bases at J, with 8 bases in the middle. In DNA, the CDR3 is TGTGCCATCAGTGATGGGGAGCATCAGCCCCAGCATTTT. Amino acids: CAISDGEHQPQHF.

CDR3 sequence: CAWSRQLAPSWAPSKQYF. The DNA for the CDR3 is TGTGCCTGGAGCCGACAGTTGGCCCCTTCGTGGGCCCCTTCGAAGCAGTACTTC. This sequence joins TRBV30 and TRBJ2-7, with D perhaps matching TRBD1 (5 bases). Between the trimmed V and J ends, which lost 3 bases and 8 bases, there was a span of 32 bases. The CDR3 spans 18 residues. CDR1 is GTSNPN, CDR2 SVGIG, per germline (reference sequence).

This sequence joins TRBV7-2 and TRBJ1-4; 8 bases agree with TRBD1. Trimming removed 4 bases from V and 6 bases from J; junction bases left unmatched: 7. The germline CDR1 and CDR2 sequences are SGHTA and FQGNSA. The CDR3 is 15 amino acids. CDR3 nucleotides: TGTGCCAGCAGCTCCGCGGGGACAGGAGATGAAAAACTGTTTTTT. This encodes CASSSAGTGDEKLFF.

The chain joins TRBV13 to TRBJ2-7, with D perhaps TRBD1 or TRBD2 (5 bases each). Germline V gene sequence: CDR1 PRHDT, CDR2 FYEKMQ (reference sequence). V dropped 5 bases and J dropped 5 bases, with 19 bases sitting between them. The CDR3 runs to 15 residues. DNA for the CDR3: TGTGCCAGCAGCCTGCCTCGAGGGGTCGGGGACGAGCAGTACTTC. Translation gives CASSLPRGVGDEQYF.

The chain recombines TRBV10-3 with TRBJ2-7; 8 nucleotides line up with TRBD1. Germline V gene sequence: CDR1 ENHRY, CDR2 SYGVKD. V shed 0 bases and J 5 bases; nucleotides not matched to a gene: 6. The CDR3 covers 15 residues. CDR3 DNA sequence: TGTGCCATCAGTGAGTCGGGGACAGGCAGGGACGAGCAGTACTTC. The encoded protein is CAISESGTGRDEQYF.

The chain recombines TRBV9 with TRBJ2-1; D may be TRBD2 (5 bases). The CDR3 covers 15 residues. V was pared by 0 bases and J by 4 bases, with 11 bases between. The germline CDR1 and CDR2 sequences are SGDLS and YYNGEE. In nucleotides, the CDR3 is TGTGCCAGCAGCGTAGGGCTAGCAGAGTACAATGAGCAGTTCTTC. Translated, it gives CASSVGLAEYNEQFF.

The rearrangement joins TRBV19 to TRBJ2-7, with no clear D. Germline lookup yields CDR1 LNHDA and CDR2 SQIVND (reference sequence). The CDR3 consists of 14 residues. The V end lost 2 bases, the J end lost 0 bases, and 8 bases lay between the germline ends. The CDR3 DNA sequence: TGTGCCAGTAGTATATTGATCAGCTCCTACGAGCAGTACTTC. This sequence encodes CASSILISSYEQYF.

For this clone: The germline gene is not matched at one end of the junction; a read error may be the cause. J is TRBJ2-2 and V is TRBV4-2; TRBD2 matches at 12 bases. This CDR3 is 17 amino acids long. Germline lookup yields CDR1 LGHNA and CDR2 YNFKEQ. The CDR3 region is CASSEEWLAGGHGELFF. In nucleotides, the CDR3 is TGTGCCAGCAGCGAAGAGTGGCTAGCGGGGGGGCACGGGGAGCTGTTTTTT.

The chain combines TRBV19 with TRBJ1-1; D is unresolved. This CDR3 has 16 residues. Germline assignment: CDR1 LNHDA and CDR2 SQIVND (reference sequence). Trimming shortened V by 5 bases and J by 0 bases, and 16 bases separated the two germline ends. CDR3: CASSQTPTLMNTEAFF. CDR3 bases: TGTGCCAGTAGTCAGACGCCTACCTTAATGAACACTGAAGCTTTCTTT.

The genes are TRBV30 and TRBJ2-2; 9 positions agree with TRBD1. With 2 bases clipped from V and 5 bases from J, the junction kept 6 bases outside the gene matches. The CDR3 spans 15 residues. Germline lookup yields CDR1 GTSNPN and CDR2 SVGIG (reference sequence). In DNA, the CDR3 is TGTGCCTGGAGTTCGACAGGGGGGATGACCGGGGAGCTGTTTTTT. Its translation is CAWSSTGGMTGELFF.